The 30 T cell receptor beta chains reported below all come from one sample, sequenced in a study of regulatory T cells in long-lasting Graves disease. Arm-PCR of CDR3 regions and iRepertoire HTBI primers were the basis on which TCR beta libraries were built. Via MiXCR, TCRdb re-called the multiplex PCR reads, giving one row per CDR3 protein. The table lists 450,000 or so distinct CDR3 sequences, roughly 20% of them singletons, with under 9% in the top ten. Time point reported: persistent/refractory GD, antithyroid drugs over 5 years with positive TRAb. The TCR library was prepared using RNA isolated from PBMCs. The sample in question was peripheral blood mononuclear cells (PBMCs), obtained when the disease was refractory, from a patient treated with antithyroid drugs. The receptors were sampled from a female donor with Graves disease.

This chain links TRBV20-1 with TRBJ2-7, with D unresolved. Germline V gene sequence: CDR1 DFQATT, CDR2 SNEGSKA (reference sequence). This CDR3 spans 13 amino acids. V lost 7 bases to trimming and J lost 3 bases, with 16 bases between them. CDR3: CSVREVSIYEQYF. The CDR3 region has the DNA TGCAGTGTCCGAGAGGTTTCAATCTACGAGCAGTACTTC.

Ten or more counts support this clonotype. The genes are TRBV28 and TRBJ1-6; D unresolved. Germline V gene sequence: CDR1 MDHEN, CDR2 SYDVKM. The V and J ends lost 3 bases and 7 bases respectively, with 10 bases between them. The length of the CDR3 is 14 residues. CDR3 region: CASSFYQTNSPLHF. The CDR3 DNA reads as TGTGCCAGCAGTTTTTACCAGACAAATTCACCCCTCCACTTT.

This sequence joins TRBV19 and TRBJ2-2, with 9 bases identical to TRBD2. Germline V gene lookup returns CDR1 LNHDA and CDR2 SQIVND (reference sequence). The CDR3 consists of 15 residues. Trimming cost V 2 bases and J 7 bases; bases outside gene matches: 5. The CDR3 here is CASSITSGSGGELFF. The CDR3 DNA is TGTGCCAGTAGTATAACTAGCGGGTCGGGCGGGGAGCTGTTTTTT.

In its sample, this clonotype was seen many times. One end of the junction fails to match germline, which may point to a read error. The chain carries TRBV7-8 and TRBJ2-7, with TRBD1 as a possible D gene (5 bases). CDR1 and CDR2 from the germline V gene are SGHVS and FQNEAQ. This CDR3 contains 11 residues. As DNA, the CDR3 is TGTGCCAGCAGCGTACAGGCCTCCGTGTCCTTC. It is translated as CASSVQASVSF.

This clonotype was detected a few times. V and J are TRBV5-5 and TRBJ1-5, with a weak D call TRBD1 (5 bases). V gave up 0 bases and J gave up 2 bases, with 9 bases separating them. The V gene's germline CDR1 is SGHKS and CDR2 YYEKEE (reference sequence). CDR3 length: 15 amino acids. This chain's CDR3 is CASSLDGARNQPQHF. The CDR3, as DNA: TGTGCCAGCAGCTTGGATGGGGCCCGCAATCAGCCCCAGCATTTT.

This clonotype came up a few times. The chain recombines TRBV6-1 with TRBJ1-5; D is undetermined. The CDR3 extends over 12 amino acids. V lost 8 bases, J lost 0 bases, and 5 bases lay in between. Germline V gene lookup returns CDR1 MNHNS and CDR2 SASEGT. The CDR3, as DNA: TGTGCCAGCGAAACTAGCAATCAGCCCCAGCATTTT. Translation: CASETSNQPQHF.

This clonotype was seen a few times. The V call is TRBV20-1, the J call TRBJ1-2; D is unresolved. CDR3 length equals 13 residues. The V gene's germline CDR1 is DFQATT and CDR2 SNEGSKA (reference sequence). V was cut by 6 bases and J by 7 bases, with 18 bases left in between. The CDR3 DNA reads TGCAGTGCCCGCCGTGATGCGGGCGTTGGCTACACCTTC. Its protein is CSARRDAGVGYTF.

This clonotype was detected only a few times. This rearrangement joins TRBV7-9 to TRBJ2-1; 7 nucleotides agree with TRBD2. The V gene end was trimmed by 3 bases and the J gene end by 9 bases; junction bases not matched to a gene: 5. This CDR3 spans 13 amino acids. In germline, CDR1 is SEHNR, CDR2 FQNEAQ (reference sequence). The CDR3 nucleotides read TGTGCCAGCAGCTTTCAAGCGGGAATTGAGCAGTTCTTC. Protein: CASSFQAGIEQFF.

This clonotype was observed once. V is TRBV28 and J is TRBJ2-3; 12 bases fit TRBD2. V gave up 5 bases and J gave up 2 bases; unmatched junction bases: 5. CDR1 is MDHEN and CDR2 is SYDVKM in the germline V gene. The CDR3 is 16 residues long. CDR3 sequence reads: CASSGGLAGATDTQYF. In nucleotides, the CDR3 is TGTGCCAGCAGTGGGGGACTAGCGGGCGCCACAGATACGCAGTATTTT.

The V gene is TRBV6-1, the J gene TRBJ2-2; 7 positions match TRBD1. The trim removed 6 bases at V and 4 bases at J, leaving 14 bases unmatched. This CDR3 is 17 amino acids long. From germline, CDR1 is MNHNS and CDR2 SASEGT. In DNA, the CDR3 is TGTGCCAGCAGGCGATTCCGGGACAGCCTCTCCACCGGGGAGCTGTTTTTT. As protein: CASRRFRDSLSTGELFF.

This clonotype was observed at least ten times. This chain links TRBV2 with TRBJ2-5; D is possibly TRBD2 (5 bases). V was pared by 7 bases and J by 5 bases, with 14 bases between. The CDR3 consists of 13 residues. Germline V gene lookup returns CDR1 SNHLY and CDR2 FYNNEI. Here the CDR3 reads CASTRDRLETQYF. For the CDR3, the DNA is TGTGCCAGCACGAGGGATAGACTTGAGACCCAGTACTTC.

This clonotype turned up a few times. Mismatch with germline at one junction end may stem from a read error. The J gene is TRBJ2-7, the V gene TRBV5-1; D unresolved. From germline, CDR1 is SGHRS and CDR2 YFSETQ. This CDR3 contains 15 residues. The CDR3, as DNA: TGCGCCGGCAGCTTAGGACGGTTTAGTGGTTACGAGCAGTACTTC. It codes for CAGSLGRFSGYEQYF.

This clonotype turned up a few times. The J gene is TRBJ1-1, the V gene TRBV24-1; 9 nucleotides match TRBD1. This CDR3 region has 13 residues. The germline V gene has CDR1 KGHDR and CDR2 SFDVKD. V shed 10 bases, J shed 5 bases, and the junction held 7 bases outside the gene matches. CDR3: CATSQGARTEAFF. In nucleotides, the CDR3 is TGTGCCACTTCACAGGGGGCGCGGACTGAAGCTTTCTTT.

This clonotype has more than one count but fewer than ten. CDR3 sequence reads: CASSSAGGNYEQYF. The CDR3 DNA follows: TGCGCCAGCAGCTCAGCGGGAGGGAACTACGAGCAGTACTTC. This chain connects TRBV5-1 to TRBJ2-7; TRBD2 matches 10 bases. CDR1 is SGHRS, CDR2 YFSETQ, per germline. The CDR3 length is 14 residues. Germline trimming cut 3 bases from V and 3 bases from J; bases unmatched to any gene: 3. Full variable domain (outside the CDR3, taken from reference TRBV5-1 and TRBJ2-7): KAGVTQTPRYLIKTRGQQVTLSCSPISGHRSVSWYQQTPGQGLQFLFEYFSETQRNKGNFPGRFSGRQFSNSRSEMNVSTLELGDSALYLCASSSAGGNYEQYFGPGTRLTVT.

This clonotype showed up many times. The V and J genes are TRBV6-2 or TRBV6-3 and TRBJ2-2; D remains unclear. The CDR3 has 11 amino acids. Per germline, CDR1 MNHEY and CDR2 SVGEGT. V was shortened by 2 bases and J by 7 bases, with 2 bases between the two germline ends. The CDR3 DNA follows: TGTGCCAGCAGTTACAACGGGGAGCTGTTTTTT. Its translation: CASSYNGELFF.

The V gene is TRBV29-1, the J gene TRBJ2-1; 11 bases are shared with TRBD1. After removal of 3 bases from V and 5 bases from J, the junction contained 6 bases not matched to a gene. The CDR3 consists of 15 residues. Germline values: CDR1 SQVTM, CDR2 ANQGSEA. The CDR3 sequence is CSVDRRTGGHNEQFF. DNA of the CDR3: TGCAGCGTTGATAGGCGGACAGGGGGCCACAATGAGCAGTTCTTC.

The V and J genes are TRBV12-3 or TRBV12-4 and TRBJ2-2, with D possibly called TRBD1 or TRBD2 (5 bases each). V lost 6 bases, J lost 3 bases, and 11 bases lay in between. This CDR3 region has 14 residues. CDR3 coding DNA: TGTGCCAGCAGATTCTTGGGGGACACCGGGGAGCTGTTTTTT. Its translation: CASRFLGDTGELFF.

This clonotype has at least ten counts. The chain employs TRBV6-1 and TRBJ1-2; D gene uncertain. This CDR3 is built from 14 residues. The germline V gene has CDR1 MNHNS and CDR2 SASEGT. The germline V and J ends were trimmed by 5 bases and 6 bases, with 16 bases remaining between them. The CDR3 bases are TGTGCCAGCAGTCCGGTCGGCCGCGGCAATGGCTACACCTTC. Translated, it gives CASSPVGRGNGYTF.

V and J are TRBV12-3 or TRBV12-4 and TRBJ2-7; either TRBD1 or TRBD2 may fit D (5 bases each). V was trimmed by 4 bases and J by 6 bases, leaving 13 bases between them. This CDR3 comprises 13 residues. CDR3 amino acids: CASSSHLRGEQYF. CDR3 nucleotide sequence: TGTGCCAGCAGTTCCCACTTGAGGGGCGAGCAGTACTTC.

The chain combines TRBV20-1 with TRBJ1-6, with 10 positions matching TRBD1. CDR1 is DFQATT and CDR2 is SNEGSKA in the germline V gene (reference sequence). Germline trimming cut 4 bases from V and 6 bases from J; bases unmatched to any gene: 3. This CDR3 has 14 amino acids. The CDR3 bases are TGCAGTGCTATGGGGGACAGGGGTAATTCACCCCTCCACTTT. Translated, it gives CSAMGDRGNSPLHF.

The rearrangement uses TRBV24-1 and TRBJ1-5; 8 bases line up with TRBD1. Unmatched junction bases numbered 14, after V lost 10 bases and J lost 4 bases. The CDR3 totals 16 residues. CDR1 and CDR2 (germline): KGHDR, SFDVKD. CDR3 in amino acids: CATGSQMTGDNQPQHF. DNA for the CDR3: TGTGCCACGGGCTCTCAAATGACAGGGGATAATCAGCCCCAGCATTTT.

This clonotype was seen many times. V usage is TRBV18 and J usage is TRBJ2-7, with 7 bases that match TRBD2. CDR3 length: 13 residues. The J segment lost 3 bases and the V segment lost 4 bases, leaving 3 bases of the junction unmatched. In germline, CDR1 is KGHSH, CDR2 LQKENI. CDR3 nucleotide sequence: TGTGCCAGCTCACGCGGGAGTGACTACGAGCAGTACTTC. It specifies CASSRGSDYEQYF.

The table lists this clonotype with many counts. The chain is built from TRBV7-8 and TRBJ2-5; D ambiguous. Germline CDR1 and CDR2: SGHVS and FQNEAQ. V shed 3 bases and J shed 1 base, with 12 bases lying between them. This CDR3 is 15 amino acids long. The CDR3 loop reads CASSLRFTTQETQYF. Written as DNA, the CDR3 is TGTGCCAGCAGCTTGAGGTTTACTACCCAAGAGACCCAGTACTTC.

This clonotype occurred many times. The chain has TRBV7-2 and TRBJ2-5, with D possibly matching TRBD1 (5 bases). Germline V gives CDR1 SGHTA, CDR2 FQGNSA. V was pared by 1 base and J by 5 bases, with 14 bases between. This CDR3 is 15 amino acids long. The DNA of the CDR3 is TGTGCCAGCAGCTTAGAGGGGTGGGTCGGGGAGACCCAGTACTTC. Its translation: CASSLEGWVGETQYF.

The chain has TRBV15 and TRBJ1-5; 9 bases are shared with TRBD1. CDR3 size: 16 residues. Germline-derived CDR1 and CDR2 are LNHNV and YYDKDF (reference sequence). With 3 bases clipped from V and 2 bases from J, the junction kept 5 bases outside the gene matches. In nucleotides, the CDR3 is TGTGCCACCAGCAGGGACAGGGGTGTAGGCAATCAGCCCCAGCATTTT. Protein sequence: CATSRDRGVGNQPQHF.

In its sample, this clonotype was seen many times. V gene TRBV12-3 or TRBV12-4 combines with J gene TRBJ1-1, with TRBD1 as a possible D gene (6 bases). Deletions cut 6 bases from V and 4 bases from J, with 18 bases between. CDR3 length: 15 residues. CDR3: CASSRRGRGGTEAFF. The CDR3 coding sequence is TGTGCCAGCAGCCGGAGGGGCAGGGGAGGCACTGAAGCTTTCTTT.

This rearrangement joins TRBV19 to TRBJ2-2, with D possibly matching TRBD1 (5 bases). Per the germline V gene, CDR1 is LNHDA and CDR2 is SQIVND (reference sequence). The CDR3 runs to 16 residues. Trimming took off 2 bases at V and 1 base at J, with 11 bases between the two ends. The CDR3 bases are TGTGCCAGTAGTATATTCTGGCAGGGGAACACCGGGGAGCTGTTTTTT. It is translated as CASSIFWQGNTGELFF.

About this clonotype itself: The CDR3 does not close with the conserved phenylalanine or tryptophan, likely indicating a read error. The chain uses TRBV11-2 and TRBJ2-7, with 8 bases identical to TRBD1. Per germline, CDR1 SGHAT and CDR2 FQNNGV. The CDR3 runs to 15 residues. J gave up 4 bases and V 3 bases, and 8 bases lay outside the gene matches. The CDR3 DNA is TGTGCCAGCAGCTTCTGGGCAGGGGGCCTTTACGAGCAGTACCTC. It is translated as CASSFWAGGLYEQYL.

This chain connects TRBV28 to TRBJ2-3, with D possibly TRBD2 on 6 matching bases. Trimming shortened V by 4 bases and J by 4 bases, and 24 bases separated the two germline ends. CDR1 MDHEN and CDR2 SYDVKM come from the germline V gene. This CDR3 is built from 18 residues. For the CDR3, the DNA is TGTGCCAGCAGTTCCCTCTGGTCTGGGGTCGGGAGACCAGATACGCAGTATTTT. Protein sequence: CASSSLWSGVGRPDTQYF.

This clonotype was detected only a few times. The chain joins TRBV4-1 to TRBJ1-2; no clear D gene. Deletions cut 4 bases from V and 2 bases from J, with 17 bases between. Germline values: CDR1 MGHRA, CDR2 YSYEKL. This CDR3 comprises 16 residues. In DNA, the CDR3 is TGCGCCAGCAGCCCAAGCTCGGTGGCTACCAACTATGGCTACACCTTC. Encoded protein: CASSPSSVATNYGYTF.